This T cell receptor beta chain was captured by sequencing in a study of regulatory T cells in long-lasting Graves disease. Findings and caveats of the study: Those with persistent disease had in common more public clonotypes (around 2,700) than new patients (roughly 1,000). Among samples with persistent disease, TRBV28, TRBJ1-2 and TRBJ2-5 were favored.

Time point here: newly diagnosed GD, antithyroid drugs for less than 3 months. After RNA was extracted from PBMCs, the TCR library was made from it. The table lists this clonotype with a few counts. What it recognizes is unknown. The CDR3 is 16 residues long. CDR1 and CDR2 (germline): MNHEY, SMNVEV (reference sequence). V was pared by 3 bases and J by 4 bases, with 16 bases between. Construction of TCR beta libraries relied on iRepertoire HTBI primers and on Arm-PCR targeting CDR3 regions. Each CDR3 protein gets one entry after TCRdb re-called the multiplex PCR reads with MiXCR. The sample lists a few hundred thousand distinct CDR3 sequences, roughly 12% occurring once. The data were also submitted as part of a second study, on T cells in Graves' hyperthyroidism and ophthalmopathy. From that study: When the TCR CDR3 underwent first-round RT-PCR, the HTBI primer set was used. Most clonotypes expanded in the thyroid (above 0.001) were also present in blood.

The TCR was taken from a woman aged 18-29 years with Graves disease. The input for sequencing was peripheral blood mononuclear cells (PBMCs), taken at new diagnosis, from a patient treated with antithyroid drugs. The rearrangement links TRBV27 to TRBJ1-5; a weak D match, TRBD1 (5 bases). DNA for the CDR3: TGTGCCAGCAGTTTTTCAGGGAGGCGGAATAATCAGCCCCAGCATTTT. Its protein product is CASSFSGRRNNQPQHF.